The 13 T cell receptor beta chains reported below all come from one sample, sequenced in a study of radiotherapy plus CTLA-4 blockade in lung cancer. Assay: immunoSEQ multiplex PCR; the TCRdb copy retains only in-frame clones and omits some. The data contain tens of thousands of clones, over 65% of them singletons. This specimen was peripheral blood, taken from a patient treated with radiotherapy plus ipilimumab. The receptors originated from a human donor with non-small cell lung cancer who had a complete response to radiotherapy plus ipilimumab.

The chain combines TRBV27 with TRBJ1-2, with TRBD1 identical over 9 bases. V trimming: 8 bases; J trimming: 5 bases; junction bases outside the gene matches: 9. The germline V gene encodes CDR1 MNHEY and CDR2 SMNVEV (reference sequence). CDR3 length equals 14 residues. In nucleotides, the CDR3 is TGTGCCAGCCAACCGGGACAGGGCTGGTATGGCTACACCTTC. Its translation is CASQPGQGWYGYTF.

The chain employs TRBV6-1 and TRBJ1-5; 9 bases line up with TRBD1. The J segment lost 7 bases and the V segment lost 1 base, leaving 8 bases of the junction unmatched. This CDR3 has 16 amino acids. Looked up from germline, CDR1 is MNHNS and CDR2 is SASEGT. In nucleotides, the CDR3 is TGTGCCAGCAGTGAAGGACAGGGGGGTCAGGTCCAGCCCCAGCATTTT. Its protein product is CASSEGQGGQVQPQHF.

The genes are TRBV10-3 and TRBJ1-2, with 7 bases lining up with TRBD1. Trimming cost V 11 bases and J 0 bases; bases outside gene matches: 6. Germline CDR1 is ENHRY and CDR2 is SYGVKD. The CDR3 runs to 13 residues. CDR3 residues: CAVGTAANYGYTF. CDR3 DNA sequence: TGTGCCGTGGGGACAGCTGCTAACTATGGCTACACCTTC.

This clone has only a few counts. This chain connects TRBV29-1 to TRBJ2-1, with D possibly TRBD1 on 6 matching bases. CDR3 size: 11 residues. The V end was cut by 7 bases, the J end by 8 bases, with 12 bases between. CDR1 SQVTM and CDR2 ANQGSEA come from the germline V gene. DNA of the CDR3: TGCAGCGGTGGGGGCCCATATGAGCAGTTCTTC. It encodes CSGGGPYEQFF.

This sequence joins TRBV7-9 and TRBJ2-5; unclear D gene. With 5 bases removed from V and 3 bases from J, the gap between germline ends came to 10 bases. The CDR3 consists of 13 residues. In germline, CDR1 is SEHNR, CDR2 FQNEAQ (reference sequence). The CDR3 sequence is CASSPPREETQYF. DNA for the CDR3: TGTGCCAGCAGCCCTCCTAGGGAAGAGACCCAGTACTTC.

The chain carries TRBV11-2 and TRBJ2-2, with TRBD2 as a possible D gene (6 bases). This CDR3 is 15 amino acids long. The germline V and J ends were trimmed by 0 bases and 5 bases, with 10 bases remaining between them. Germline V gene data show CDR1 as SGHAT and CDR2 as FQNNGV. This CDR3 reads CASSLDGRETGELFF. The DNA for the CDR3 is TGTGCCAGCAGCTTAGACGGGAGAGAGACCGGGGAGCTGTTTTTT.

V usage is TRBV6-5 and J usage is TRBJ1-5, with D tentatively TRBD1 (6 bases). The length of the CDR3 is 15 residues. Germline V gene sequence: CDR1 MNHEY, CDR2 SVGAGI. With 5 bases removed from V and 4 bases from J, the gap between germline ends came to 15 bases. In DNA, the CDR3 is TGTGCCAGCAGTCTGGGTGGTCAGGGGAATCAGCCCCAGCATTTT. As protein: CASSLGGQGNQPQHF.

This clone was seen once. The V and J genes are TRBV25-1 and TRBJ1-2; D might be TRBD1 (6 bases). V lost 0 bases, J lost 8 bases, and 16 bases lay in between. Per the germline V gene, CDR1 is MGHDK and CDR2 is SYGVNS. There are 15 residues in the CDR3. The CDR3 bases are TGTGCCAGCAGTGAATATGGGCGTCAGGGGAACGGCTACACCTTC. It specifies CASSEYGRQGNGYTF.

The V gene is TRBV28, the J gene TRBJ1-2; D perhaps matches TRBD1 (5 bases). The CDR3 totals 15 residues. Germline V gene lookup returns CDR1 MDHEN and CDR2 SYDVKM. V was pared by 9 bases and J by 6 bases, with 23 bases between. As DNA, the CDR3 is TGTGCCAGTGGATTTGGGACCGCGGGGGGAAATGGCTACACCTTC. Encoded protein: CASGFGTAGGNGYTF.

The chain links TRBV19 to TRBJ1-1; D possibly corresponds to TRBD1 (6 bases). This CDR3 has 14 residues. CDR1 is LNHDA and CDR2 is SQIVND in the germline V gene (reference sequence). V lost 4 bases and J lost 5, with 14 bases in between. The CDR3 spells CASSTGADWTEAFF. The CDR3 DNA reads as TGTGCCAGTAGTACGGGGGCTGATTGGACTGAAGCTTTCTTT.

J is TRBJ2-7 and V is TRBV6-1; the D is unclear. Germline V gives CDR1 MNHNS, CDR2 SASEGT. CDR3 length equals 15 residues. Trimming pared 3 bases from V and 0 bases from J, leaving 12 bases between. The chain's CDR3 is CASSDPQRSSYEQYV. CDR3 bases: TGTGCCAGCAGTGACCCTCAGCGCAGCTCCTACGAGCAGTACGTC.

The rearrangement joins TRBV4-3 to TRBJ2-1, with 13 bases that match TRBD2. The CDR3 length is 16 residues. In germline, CDR1 is LGHNA, CDR2 YSLEER. V lost 3 bases and J lost 9; bases outside the gene matches: 8. CDR3 loop: CASSQATSGGALEQFF. The CDR3 nucleotides read TGCGCCAGCAGCCAGGCAACTAGCGGGGGGGCACTTGAGCAGTTCTTC.

This chain links TRBV9 with TRBJ1-2; no reliable D call. The length of the CDR3 is 16 residues. The germline V and J ends were trimmed by 3 bases and 4 bases, with 19 bases remaining between them. CDR1 and CDR2 from the germline V gene are SGDLS and YYNGEE. The CDR3 region has the DNA TGTGCCAGCAGCGGCACAGAAAACGGGATTATCTATGGCTACACCTTC. This encodes CASSGTENGIIYGYTF.